This TCR beta chain was sequenced for a study of blood T cell repertoires in COVID-19. The CDR3 loop spans 16 amino acids. Germline V gene data show CDR1 as KGHDR and CDR2 as SFDVKD. Trimming took 2 bases from V and 5 from J; bases not matched to a gene: 4. This clone has a count of ten or more. Other DNA sequences from this sample encode an identical CDR3 as well. Produced via immunoSEQ multiplex PCR; TCRdb's table is partial and in-frame only. Of nearly 250,000 clones listed, around 90% were seen once; the top ten hold 0.85% to 0.9%. Adults between roughly 18 and 95 years of age took part from fewer than 30 US areas.

The sample consisted of PBMCs or T cells enriched from blood (not recorded which). The receptor was derived from a man aged 50 or older who had been exposed to COVID-19. The V and J genes are TRBV24-1 and TRBJ2-2; 10 nucleotides agree with TRBD1. The CDR3 sequence is CATSDSGTGVTGELFF. In DNA form, the CDR3 reads TGTGCCACCAGTGATTCCGGGACAGGGGTTACCGGGGAGCTGTTTTTT.